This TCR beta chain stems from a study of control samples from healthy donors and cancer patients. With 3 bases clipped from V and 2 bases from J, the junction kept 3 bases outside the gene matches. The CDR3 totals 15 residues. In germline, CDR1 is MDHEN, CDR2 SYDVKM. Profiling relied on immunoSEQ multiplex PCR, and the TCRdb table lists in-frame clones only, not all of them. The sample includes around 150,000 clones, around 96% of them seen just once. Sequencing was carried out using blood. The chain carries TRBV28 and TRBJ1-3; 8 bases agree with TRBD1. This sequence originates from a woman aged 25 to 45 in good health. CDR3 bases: TGTGCCAGCAGTTTTTTACAGGGGGCTGGAAACACCATATATTTT. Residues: CASSFLQGAGNTIYF. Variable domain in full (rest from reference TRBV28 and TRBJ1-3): DVKVTQSSRYLVKRTGEKVFLECVQDMDHENMFWYRQDPGLGLRLIYFSYDVKMKEKGDIPEGYSVSREKKERFSLILESASTNQTSMYLCASSFLQGAGNTIYFGEGSWLTVV.